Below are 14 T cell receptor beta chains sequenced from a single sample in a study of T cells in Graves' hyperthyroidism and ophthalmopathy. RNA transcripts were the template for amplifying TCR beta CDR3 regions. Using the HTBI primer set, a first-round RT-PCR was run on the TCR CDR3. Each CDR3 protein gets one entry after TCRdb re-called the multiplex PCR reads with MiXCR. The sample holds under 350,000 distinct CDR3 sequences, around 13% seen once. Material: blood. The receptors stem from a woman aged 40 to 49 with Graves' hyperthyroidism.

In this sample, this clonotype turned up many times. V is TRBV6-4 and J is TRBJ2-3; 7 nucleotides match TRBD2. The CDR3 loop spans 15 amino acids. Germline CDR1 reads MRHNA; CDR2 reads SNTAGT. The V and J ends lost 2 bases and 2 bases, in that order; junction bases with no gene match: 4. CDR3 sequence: CASSDEAGTTDTQYF. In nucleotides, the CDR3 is TGTGCCAGCAGTGACGAAGCGGGAACCACAGATACGCAGTATTTT.

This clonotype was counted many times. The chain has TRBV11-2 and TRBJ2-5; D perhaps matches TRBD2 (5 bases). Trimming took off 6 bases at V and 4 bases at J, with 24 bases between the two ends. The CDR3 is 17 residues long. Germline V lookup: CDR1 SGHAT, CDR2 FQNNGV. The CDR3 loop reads CASSTLNPGSFLETQYF. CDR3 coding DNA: TGTGCCAGCAGTACCCTTAATCCGGGGAGCTTCTTAGAGACCCAGTACTTC.

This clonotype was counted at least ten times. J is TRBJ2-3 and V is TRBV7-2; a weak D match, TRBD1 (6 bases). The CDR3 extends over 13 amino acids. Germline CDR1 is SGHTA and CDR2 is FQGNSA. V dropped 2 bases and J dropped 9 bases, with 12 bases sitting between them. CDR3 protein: CASSLLQGPTQYF. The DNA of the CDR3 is TGTGCCAGCAGCTTACTCCAGGGGCCCACGCAGTATTTT.

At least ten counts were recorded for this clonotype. The CDR3 region has the DNA TGTGCCAGCAGCCCCGGGAACTTACAACAGGGGACCCAGTACTTC. Encoded protein: CASSPGNLQQGTQYF. This rearrangement joins TRBV7-2 to TRBJ2-5; a weak D match, TRBD1 (6 bases). Deletions cut 5 bases from V and 7 bases from J, with 20 bases between. Germline V gene lookup returns CDR1 SGHTA and CDR2 FQGNSA. The CDR3 covers 15 residues.

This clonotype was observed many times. DNA of the CDR3: TGTGCCAGCAGCACGCTTGGCAGCCCCGGCTACACCTTC. Its translation is CASSTLGSPGYTF. The rearrangement uses TRBV5-4 and TRBJ1-2; no clear D gene. This CDR3 spans 13 amino acids. V lost 4 bases, J lost 8 bases, and 15 bases lay in between. Germline V CDR1 and CDR2: SGHNT, YYREEE (reference sequence).

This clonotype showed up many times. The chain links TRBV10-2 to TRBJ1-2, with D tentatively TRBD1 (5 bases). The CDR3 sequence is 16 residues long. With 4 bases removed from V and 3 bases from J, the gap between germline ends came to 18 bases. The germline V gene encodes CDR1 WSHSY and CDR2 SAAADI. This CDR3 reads CASSVPLHRGDYGYTF. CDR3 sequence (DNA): TGCGCCAGCAGTGTACCACTCCACCGAGGGGACTATGGCTACACCTTC.

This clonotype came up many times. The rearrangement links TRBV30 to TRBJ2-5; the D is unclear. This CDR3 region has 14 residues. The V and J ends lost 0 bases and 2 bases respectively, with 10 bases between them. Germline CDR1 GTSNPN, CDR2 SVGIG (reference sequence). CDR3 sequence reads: CAWSVVNHQETQYF. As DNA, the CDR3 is TGTGCCTGGAGTGTGGTAAATCATCAAGAGACCCAGTACTTC. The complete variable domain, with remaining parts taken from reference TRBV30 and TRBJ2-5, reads SQTIHQWPATLVQPVGSPLSLECTVEGTSNPNLYWYRQAAGRGLQLLFYSVGIGQISSEVPQNLSASRPQDRQFILSSKKLLLSDSGFYLCAWSVVNHQETQYFGPGTRLLVL.

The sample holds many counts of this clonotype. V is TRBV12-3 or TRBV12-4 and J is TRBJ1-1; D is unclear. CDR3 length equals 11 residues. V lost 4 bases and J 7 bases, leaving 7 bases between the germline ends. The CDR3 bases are TGTGCCAGCAGTTACGGAGGTGAAGCTTTCTTT. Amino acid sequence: CASSYGGEAFF.

The CDR3 DNA reads TGTGCCAGCATTCAAGCGGGACCCTATGGCTACACCTTC. It encodes CASIQAGPYGYTF. This rearrangement joins TRBV28 to TRBJ1-2; TRBD1 might be the D (5 bases). CDR1 and CDR2 from the germline V gene are MDHEN and SYDVKM. V lost 7 bases, J lost 4 bases, and 13 bases lay in between. This CDR3 has 13 residues.

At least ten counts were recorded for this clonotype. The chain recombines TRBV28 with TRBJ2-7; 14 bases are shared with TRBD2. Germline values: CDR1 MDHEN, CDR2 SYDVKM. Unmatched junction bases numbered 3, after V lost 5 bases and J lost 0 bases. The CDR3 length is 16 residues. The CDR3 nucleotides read TGTGCCAGCAGTGGGACTAGCGGGAGCCTCTCCTACGAGCAGTACTTC. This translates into CASSGTSGSLSYEQYF.

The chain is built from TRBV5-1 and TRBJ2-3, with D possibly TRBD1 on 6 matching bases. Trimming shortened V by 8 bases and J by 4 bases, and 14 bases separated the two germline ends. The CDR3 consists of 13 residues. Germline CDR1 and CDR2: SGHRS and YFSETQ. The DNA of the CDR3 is TGCGCCAGTCAAACAGGGAACGCAGATACGCAGTATTTT. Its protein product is CASQTGNADTQYF.

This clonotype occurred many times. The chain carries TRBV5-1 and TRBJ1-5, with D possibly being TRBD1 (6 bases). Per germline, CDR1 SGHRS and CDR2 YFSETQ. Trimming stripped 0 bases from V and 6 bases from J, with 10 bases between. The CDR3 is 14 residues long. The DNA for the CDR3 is TGCGCCAGCAGCTTGGAAGGGGGGAGTCAGCCCCAGCATTTT. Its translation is CASSLEGGSQPQHF.

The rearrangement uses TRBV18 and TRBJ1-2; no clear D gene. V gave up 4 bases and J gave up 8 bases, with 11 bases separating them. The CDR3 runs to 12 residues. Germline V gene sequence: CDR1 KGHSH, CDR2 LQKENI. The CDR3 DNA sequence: TGTGCCAGCTCACGCGGCGAAGGAGGCTACACCTTC. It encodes CASSRGEGGYTF.

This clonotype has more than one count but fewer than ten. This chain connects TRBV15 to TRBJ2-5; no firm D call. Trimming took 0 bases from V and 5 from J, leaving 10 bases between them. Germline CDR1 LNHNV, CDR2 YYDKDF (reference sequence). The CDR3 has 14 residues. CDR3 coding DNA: TGTGCCACCAGCAGAGATTTATTGTTGGAGACCCAGTACTTC. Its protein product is CATSRDLLLETQYF. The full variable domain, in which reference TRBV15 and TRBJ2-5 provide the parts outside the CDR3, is DAMVIQNPRYQVTQFGKPVTLSCSQTLNHNVMYWYQQKSSQAPKLLFHYYDKDFNNEADTPDNFQSRRPNTSFCFLDIRSPGLGDTAMYLCATSRDLLLETQYFGPGTRLLVL.